Detailed here is one T cell receptor (beta chain). Per germline, CDR1 KGHSH and CDR2 LQKENI. The CDR3 has 14 residues. The J segment lost 5 bases and the V segment lost 3 bases, leaving 4 bases of the junction unmatched. The data stem from a study of T cell changes during pregnancy in multiple sclerosis. Data came from immunoSEQ multiplex PCR; TCRdb stores just in-frame clones and leaves some out. The data contain about 70,000 clones, 90% to 95% of them singletons. This TCR was recovered from a female donor with multiple sclerosis, enrolled in a pregnancy study. The source material was peripheral blood, sampled in the third trimester of pregnancy. This rearrangement joins TRBV18 to TRBJ1-5; 7 bases fit TRBD1. CDR3 coding DNA: TGTGCCAGCTCACCGACCGGGACAGATCAGCCCCAGCATTTT. Protein product: CASSPTGTDQPQHF.